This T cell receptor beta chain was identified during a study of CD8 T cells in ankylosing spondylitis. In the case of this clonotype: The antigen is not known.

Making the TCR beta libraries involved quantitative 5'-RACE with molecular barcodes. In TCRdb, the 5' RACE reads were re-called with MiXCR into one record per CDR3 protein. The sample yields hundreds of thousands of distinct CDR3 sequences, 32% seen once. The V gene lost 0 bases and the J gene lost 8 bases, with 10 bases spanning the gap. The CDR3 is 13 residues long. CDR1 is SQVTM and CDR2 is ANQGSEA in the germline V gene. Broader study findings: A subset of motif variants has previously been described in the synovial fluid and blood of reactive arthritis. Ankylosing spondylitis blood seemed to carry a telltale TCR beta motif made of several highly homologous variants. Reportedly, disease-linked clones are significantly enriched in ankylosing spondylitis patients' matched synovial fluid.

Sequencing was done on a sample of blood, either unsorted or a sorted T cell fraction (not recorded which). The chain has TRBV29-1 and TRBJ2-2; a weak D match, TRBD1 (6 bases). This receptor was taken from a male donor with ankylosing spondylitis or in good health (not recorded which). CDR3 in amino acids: CSVEEGAGGELFF. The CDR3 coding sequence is TGCAGCGTTGAAGAGGGGGCAGGTGGGGAGCTGTTTTTT.